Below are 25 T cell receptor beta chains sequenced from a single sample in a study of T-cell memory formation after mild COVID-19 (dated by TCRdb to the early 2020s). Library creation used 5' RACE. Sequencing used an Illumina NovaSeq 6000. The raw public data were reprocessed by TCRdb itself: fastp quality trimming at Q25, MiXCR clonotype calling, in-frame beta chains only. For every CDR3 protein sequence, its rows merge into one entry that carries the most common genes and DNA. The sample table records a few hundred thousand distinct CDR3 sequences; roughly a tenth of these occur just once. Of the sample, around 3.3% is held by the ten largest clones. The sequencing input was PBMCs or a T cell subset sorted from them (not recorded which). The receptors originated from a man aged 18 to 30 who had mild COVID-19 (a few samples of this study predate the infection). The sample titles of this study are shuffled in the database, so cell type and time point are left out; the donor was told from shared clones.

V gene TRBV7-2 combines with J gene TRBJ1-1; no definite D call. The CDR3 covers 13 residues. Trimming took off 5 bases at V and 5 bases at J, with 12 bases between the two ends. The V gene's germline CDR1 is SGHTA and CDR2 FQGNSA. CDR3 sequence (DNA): TGTGCCAGCAGCCCCCGTCTGAGGACTGAAGCTTTCTTT. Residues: CASSPRLRTEAFF. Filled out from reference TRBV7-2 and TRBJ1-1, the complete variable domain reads GAGVSQSPSNKVTEKGKDVELRCDPISGHTALYWYRQSLGQGLEFLIYFQGNSAPDKSGLPSDRFSAERTGGSVSTLTIQRTQQEDSAVYLCASSPRLRTEAFFGQGTRLTVV.

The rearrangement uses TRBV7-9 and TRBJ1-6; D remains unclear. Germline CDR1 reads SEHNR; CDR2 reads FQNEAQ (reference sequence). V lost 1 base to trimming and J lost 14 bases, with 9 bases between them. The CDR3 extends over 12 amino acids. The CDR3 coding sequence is TGTGCCAGCAGCTTAGAACAGTCGGCCCTCCACTTT. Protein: CASSLEQSALHF.

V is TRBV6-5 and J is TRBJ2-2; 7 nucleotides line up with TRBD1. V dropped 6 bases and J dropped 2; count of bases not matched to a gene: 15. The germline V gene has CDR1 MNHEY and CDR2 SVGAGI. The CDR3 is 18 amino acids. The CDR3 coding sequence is TGTGCCAGCAGACCCCCCTCCTACAGGGGCGGAAACACCGGGGAGCTGTTTTTT. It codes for CASRPPSYRGGNTGELFF.

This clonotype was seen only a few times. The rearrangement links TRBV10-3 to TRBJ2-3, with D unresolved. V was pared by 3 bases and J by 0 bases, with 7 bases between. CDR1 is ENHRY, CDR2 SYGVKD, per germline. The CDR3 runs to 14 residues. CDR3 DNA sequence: TGTGCCATCAGTGATGACGGGAGCACAGATACGCAGTATTTT. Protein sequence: CAISDDGSTDTQYF.

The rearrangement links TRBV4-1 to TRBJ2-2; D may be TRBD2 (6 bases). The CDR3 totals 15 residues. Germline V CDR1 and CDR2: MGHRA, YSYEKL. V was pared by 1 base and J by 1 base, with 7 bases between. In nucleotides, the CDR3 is TGCGCCAGCAGCCAAGTCGGGGGGAACACCGGGGAGCTGTTTTTT. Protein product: CASSQVGGNTGELFF.

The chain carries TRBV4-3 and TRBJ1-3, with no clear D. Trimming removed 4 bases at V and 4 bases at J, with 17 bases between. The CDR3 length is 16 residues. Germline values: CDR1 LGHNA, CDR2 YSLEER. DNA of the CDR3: TGCGCCAGCAGCCGAACCGTAGCCGTCAGGGGAAACACCATATATTTT. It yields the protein CASSRTVAVRGNTIYF.

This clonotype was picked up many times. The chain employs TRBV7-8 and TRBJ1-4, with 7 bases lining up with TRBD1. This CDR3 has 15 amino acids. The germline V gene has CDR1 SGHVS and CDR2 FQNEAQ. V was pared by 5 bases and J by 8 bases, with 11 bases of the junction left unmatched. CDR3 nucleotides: TGTGCCAGCAGCCCCTTCGAGGGCAGGGGGGAAAAACTGTTTTTT. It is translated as CASSPFEGRGEKLFF.

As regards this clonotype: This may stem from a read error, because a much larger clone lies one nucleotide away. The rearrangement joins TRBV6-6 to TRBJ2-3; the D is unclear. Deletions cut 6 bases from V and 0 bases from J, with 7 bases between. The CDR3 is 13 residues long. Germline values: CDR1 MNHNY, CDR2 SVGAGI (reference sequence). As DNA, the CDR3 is TGTGCCAGCAGATTGGACAGCACAGATACGCAGTATTTT. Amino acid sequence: CASRLDSTDTQYF.

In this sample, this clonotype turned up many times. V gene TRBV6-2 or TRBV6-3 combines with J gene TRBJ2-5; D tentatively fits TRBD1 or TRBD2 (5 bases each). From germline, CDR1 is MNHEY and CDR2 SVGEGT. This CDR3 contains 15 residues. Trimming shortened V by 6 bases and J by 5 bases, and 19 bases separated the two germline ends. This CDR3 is CASSKRDFWGETQYF. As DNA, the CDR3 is TGTGCCAGCAGCAAGAGGGATTTCTGGGGGGAGACCCAGTACTTC.

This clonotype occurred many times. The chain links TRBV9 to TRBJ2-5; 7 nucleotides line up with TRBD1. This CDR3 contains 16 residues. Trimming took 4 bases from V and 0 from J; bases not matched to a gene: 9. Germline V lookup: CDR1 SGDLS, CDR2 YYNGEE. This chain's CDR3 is CASSHRTGPYQETQYF. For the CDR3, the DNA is TGTGCCAGCAGCCACCGGACAGGACCGTACCAAGAGACCCAGTACTTC.

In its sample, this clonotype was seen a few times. CDR3 sequence (DNA): TGCGCCAGCGCCCGTATCTTGGTCTACAATGAGCAGTTCTTC. Translation gives CASARILVYNEQFF. The rearrangement links TRBV4-1 to TRBJ2-1; D gene uncertain. From germline, CDR1 is MGHRA and CDR2 YSYEKL. V lost 8 bases and J 3 bases, leaving 14 bases between the germline ends. The CDR3 has 14 residues.

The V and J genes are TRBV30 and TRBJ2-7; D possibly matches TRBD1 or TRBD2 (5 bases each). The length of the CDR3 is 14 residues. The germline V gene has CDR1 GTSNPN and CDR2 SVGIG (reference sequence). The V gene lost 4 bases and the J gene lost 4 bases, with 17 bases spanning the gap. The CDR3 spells CAWTPGPMRYEQYF. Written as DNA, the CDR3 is TGTGCCTGGACCCCGGGGCCGATGAGGTACGAGCAGTACTTC.

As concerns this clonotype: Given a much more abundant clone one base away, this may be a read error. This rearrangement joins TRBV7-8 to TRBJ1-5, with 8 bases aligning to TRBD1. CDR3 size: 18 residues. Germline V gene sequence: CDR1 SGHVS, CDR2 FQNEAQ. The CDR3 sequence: CAISLASLAGGAGQPQHF. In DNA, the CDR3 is TGTGCCATCAGCTTAGCTTCGTTAGCAGGGGGCGCGGGTCAGCCCCAGCATTTT.

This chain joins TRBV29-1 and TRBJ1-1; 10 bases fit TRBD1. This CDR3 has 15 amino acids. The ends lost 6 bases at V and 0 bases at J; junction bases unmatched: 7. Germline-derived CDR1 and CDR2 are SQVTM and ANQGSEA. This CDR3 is CSVLRDRGLNTEAFF. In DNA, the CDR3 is TGCAGCGTCCTCCGGGACAGGGGATTGAACACTGAAGCTTTCTTT. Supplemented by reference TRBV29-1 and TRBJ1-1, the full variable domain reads SAVISQKPSRDICQRGTSLTIQCQVDSQVTMMFWYRQQPGQSLTLIATANQGSEATYESGFVIDKFPISRPNLTFSTLTVSNMSPEDSSIYLCSVLRDRGLNTEAFFGQGTRLTVV.

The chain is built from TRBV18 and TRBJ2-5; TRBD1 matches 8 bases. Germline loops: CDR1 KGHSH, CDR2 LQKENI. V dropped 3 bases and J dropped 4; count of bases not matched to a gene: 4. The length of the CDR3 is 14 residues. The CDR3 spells CASSPMDRAETQYF. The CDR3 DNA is TGTGCCAGCTCACCCATGGACAGGGCAGAGACCCAGTACTTC. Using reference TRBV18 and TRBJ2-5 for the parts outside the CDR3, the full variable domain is NAGVMQNPRHLVRRRGQEARLRCSPMKGHSHVYWYRQLPEEGLKFMVYLQKENIIDESGMPKERFSAEFPKEGPSILRIQQVVRGDSAAYFCASSPMDRAETQYFGPGTRLLVL.

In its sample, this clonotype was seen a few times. The CDR3 sequence: CASSPGHSNTEAFF. As DNA, the CDR3 is TGTGCCAGCAGCCCAGGACACTCGAACACTGAAGCTTTCTTT. The chain recombines TRBV7-3 with TRBJ1-1, with D possibly being TRBD1 (5 bases). This CDR3 comprises 14 residues. Trimming shortened V by 5 bases and J by 1 base, and 11 bases separated the two germline ends. Germline CDR1 is SGHTA and CDR2 is FQGTGA. Together with reference TRBV7-3 and TRBJ1-1, the CDR3 gives the full variable domain: GAGVSQTPSNKVTEKGKYVELRCDPISGHTALYWYRQSLGQGPEFLIYFQGTGAADDSGLPNDRFFAVRPEGSVSTLKIQRTERGDSAVYLCASSPGHSNTEAFFGQGTRLTVV.

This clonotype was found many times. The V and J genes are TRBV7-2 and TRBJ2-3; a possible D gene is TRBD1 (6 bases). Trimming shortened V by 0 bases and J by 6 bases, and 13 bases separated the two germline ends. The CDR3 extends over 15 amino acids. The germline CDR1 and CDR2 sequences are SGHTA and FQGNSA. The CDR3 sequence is CASSLAPLQGDTQYF. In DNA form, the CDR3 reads TGTGCCAGCAGCTTAGCGCCGCTTCAGGGGGATACGCAGTATTTT.

The CDR3 coding sequence is TGTGCCAGTATGCCTCGGACAGGGGGGGAGACCCAGTACTTC. Translation gives CASMPRTGGETQYF. The chain recombines TRBV7-2 with TRBJ2-5; 10 bases align to TRBD1. The CDR3 runs 14 residues. Germline loops: CDR1 SGHTA, CDR2 FQGNSA. The V segment lost 9 bases and the J segment 5 bases; nucleotides outside the gene matches: 9.

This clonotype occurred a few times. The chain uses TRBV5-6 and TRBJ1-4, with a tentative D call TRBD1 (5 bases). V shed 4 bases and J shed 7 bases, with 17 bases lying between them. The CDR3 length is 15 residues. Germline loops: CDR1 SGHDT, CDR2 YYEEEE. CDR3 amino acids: CASSVGAGNGEKLFF. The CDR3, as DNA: TGTGCCAGCAGCGTTGGGGCAGGGAACGGTGAAAAACTGTTTTTT.

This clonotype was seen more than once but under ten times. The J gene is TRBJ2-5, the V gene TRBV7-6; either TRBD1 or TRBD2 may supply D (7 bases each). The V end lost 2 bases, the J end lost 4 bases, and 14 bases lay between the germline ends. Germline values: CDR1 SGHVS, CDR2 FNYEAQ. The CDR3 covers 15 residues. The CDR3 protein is CASSLRGGTVETQYF. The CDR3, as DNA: TGTGCCAGCAGCTTAAGGGGGGGGACAGTAGAGACCCAGTACTTC. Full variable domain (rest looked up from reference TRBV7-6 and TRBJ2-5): GAGVSQSPRYKVTKRGQDVALRCDPISGHVSLYWYRQALGQGPEFLTYFNYEAQQDKSGLPNDRFSAERPEGSISTLTIQRTEQRDSAMYRCASSLRGGTVETQYFGPGTRLLVL.

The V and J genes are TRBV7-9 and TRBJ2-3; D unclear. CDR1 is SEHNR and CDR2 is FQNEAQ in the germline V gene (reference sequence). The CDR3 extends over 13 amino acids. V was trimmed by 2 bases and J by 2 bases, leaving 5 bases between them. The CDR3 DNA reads TGTGCCAGCAGCTTAAAGAACACAGATACGCAGTATTTT. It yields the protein CASSLKNTDTQYF.

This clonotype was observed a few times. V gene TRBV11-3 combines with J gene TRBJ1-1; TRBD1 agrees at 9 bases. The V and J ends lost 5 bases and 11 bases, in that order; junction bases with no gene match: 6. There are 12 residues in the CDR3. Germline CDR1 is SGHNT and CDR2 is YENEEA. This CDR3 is CASSKHRGPAFF. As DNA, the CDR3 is TGTGCCAGCAGCAAACACAGGGGGCCGGCTTTCTTT.

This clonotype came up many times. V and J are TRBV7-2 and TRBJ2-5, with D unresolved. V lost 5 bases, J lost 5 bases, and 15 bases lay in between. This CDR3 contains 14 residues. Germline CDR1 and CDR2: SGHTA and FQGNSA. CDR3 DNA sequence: TGTGCCAGCAGCCCTGGCGAGGTTCGGGAGACCCAGTACTTC. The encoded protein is CASSPGEVRETQYF.

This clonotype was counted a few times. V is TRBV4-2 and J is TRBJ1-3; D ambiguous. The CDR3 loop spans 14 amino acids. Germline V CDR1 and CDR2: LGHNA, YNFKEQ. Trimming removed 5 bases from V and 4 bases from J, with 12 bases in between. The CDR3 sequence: CASSKPERGNTIYF. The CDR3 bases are TGTGCCAGCAGCAAGCCGGAGAGGGGAAACACCATATATTTT.

The CDR3 sequence: CASSPGQTFYGYTF. The CDR3 DNA is TGCGCCAGCAGCCCCGGACAGACCTTCTATGGCTACACCTTC. This chain links TRBV5-1 with TRBJ1-2, with D possibly being TRBD1 (6 bases). V lost 4 bases to trimming and J lost 4 bases, with 14 bases between them. The CDR3 has 14 residues. Germline V CDR1 and CDR2: SGHRS, YFSETQ.